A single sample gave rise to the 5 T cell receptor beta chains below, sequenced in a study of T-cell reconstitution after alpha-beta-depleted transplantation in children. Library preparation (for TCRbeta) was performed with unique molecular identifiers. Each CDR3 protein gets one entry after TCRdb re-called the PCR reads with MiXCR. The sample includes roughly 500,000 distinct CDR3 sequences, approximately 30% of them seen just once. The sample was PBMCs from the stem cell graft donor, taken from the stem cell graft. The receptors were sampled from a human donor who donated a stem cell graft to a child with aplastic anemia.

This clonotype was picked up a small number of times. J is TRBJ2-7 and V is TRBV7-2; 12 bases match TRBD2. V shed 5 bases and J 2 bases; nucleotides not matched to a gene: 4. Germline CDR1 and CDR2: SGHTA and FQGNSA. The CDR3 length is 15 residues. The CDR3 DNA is TGTGCCAGCAGCATTACTAGCGGGAGGCCCTACGAGCAGTACGTC. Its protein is CASSITSGRPYEQYV.

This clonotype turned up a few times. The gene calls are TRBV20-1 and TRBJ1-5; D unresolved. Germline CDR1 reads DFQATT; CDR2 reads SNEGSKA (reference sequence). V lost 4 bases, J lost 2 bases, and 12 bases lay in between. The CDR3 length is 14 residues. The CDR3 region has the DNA TGCAGTGCTATGTCTCCGAGGGGCAATCAGCCCCAGCATTTT. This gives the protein CSAMSPRGNQPQHF.

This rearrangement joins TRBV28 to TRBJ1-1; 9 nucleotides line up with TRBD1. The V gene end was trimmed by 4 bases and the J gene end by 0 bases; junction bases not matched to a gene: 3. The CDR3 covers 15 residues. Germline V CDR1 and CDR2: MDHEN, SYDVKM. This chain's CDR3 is CASSSGTGLNTEAFF. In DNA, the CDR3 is TGTGCCAGCAGTTCGGGGACAGGGTTGAACACTGAAGCTTTCTTT. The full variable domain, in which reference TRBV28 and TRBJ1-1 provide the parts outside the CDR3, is DVKVTQSSRYLVKRTGEKVFLECVQDMDHENMFWYRQDPGLGLRLIYFSYDVKMKEKGDIPEGYSVSREKKERFSLILESASTNQTSMYLCASSSGTGLNTEAFFGQGTRLTVV.

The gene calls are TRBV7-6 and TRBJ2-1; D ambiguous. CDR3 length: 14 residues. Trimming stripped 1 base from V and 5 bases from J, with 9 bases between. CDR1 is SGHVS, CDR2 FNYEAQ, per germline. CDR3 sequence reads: CASSLEANDNEQFF. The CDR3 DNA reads TGTGCCAGCAGCTTAGAGGCTAACGACAATGAGCAGTTCTTC.

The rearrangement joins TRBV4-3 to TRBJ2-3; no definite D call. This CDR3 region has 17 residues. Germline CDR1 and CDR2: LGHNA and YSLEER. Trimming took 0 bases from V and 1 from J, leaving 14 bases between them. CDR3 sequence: CASSQERRLLGTDTQYF. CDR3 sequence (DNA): TGCGCCAGCAGCCAAGAAAGGCGTCTCCTGGGCACAGATACGCAGTATTTT.